What follows are 5 T cell receptor beta chains derived from one specimen sequenced in a study of T cells in Graves' hyperthyroidism and ophthalmopathy. The CDR3 regions of TCR beta were amplified from RNA transcripts. The primer set for the first-round RT-PCR of the TCR CDR3 was HTBI. TCRdb ran MiXCR on the multiplex PCR reads and lists one entry per CDR3 protein. Seen here are some 600,000 distinct CDR3 sequences, roughly 46% observed once, and the top ten hold 8% to 8.5%. Sequencing was done on a sample of peripheral blood or thyroid tissue (not recorded which). Every receptor here comes from a woman aged 18 to 35 with Graves' hyperthyroidism.

The chain has TRBV2 and TRBJ1-2, with 8 bases identical to TRBD1. The CDR3 is 17 amino acids. Germline CDR1 SNHLY, CDR2 FYNNEI. V lost 6 bases to trimming and J lost 2 bases; unmatched junction nucleotides: 14. This CDR3 is CASSKGDRLLRNYGYTF. The CDR3 nucleotides read TGTGCCAGCAGCAAAGGGGACAGGCTATTAAGGAACTATGGCTACACCTTC.

The CDR3 DNA reads TGTGCCAGCAGCCTAGGGGGGGGCTATCGGACCCAGTACTTC. It encodes CASSLGGGYRTQYF. The chain carries TRBV7-9 and TRBJ2-5, with D perhaps matching TRBD2 (7 bases). Per germline, CDR1 SEHNR and CDR2 FQNEAQ (reference sequence). Trimming removed 5 bases at V and 7 bases at J, with 17 bases between. The CDR3 has 14 residues.

This clonotype was observed a few times. The chain links TRBV6-6 to TRBJ1-1; D is unresolved. This CDR3 has 14 residues. Germline V CDR1 and CDR2: MNHNY, SVGAGI (reference sequence). V lost 2 bases and J 8 bases, leaving 15 bases between the germline ends. The CDR3, as DNA: TGTGCCAGCAGTTACGTCGGGTGGGAAGCGGAAGCTTTCTTT. Translation gives CASSYVGWEAEAFF.

The CDR3 region is CSASRHSQETQYF. The CDR3 DNA reads as TGCAGTGCCAGCAGGCACAGCCAAGAGACCCAGTACTTC. The chain uses TRBV20-1 and TRBJ2-5; no definite D call. Germline V gives CDR1 DFQATT, CDR2 SNEGSKA (reference sequence). Trimming removed 6 bases at V and 1 base at J, with 12 bases between. The CDR3 is 13 amino acids.

The table lists this clonotype with many counts. The rearrangement links TRBV6-6 to TRBJ2-7; D call uncertain. Germline CDR1 reads MNHNY; CDR2 reads SVGAGI (reference sequence). The CDR3 has 14 amino acids. Trimming cost V 5 bases and J 2 bases, with 13 bases left between them. The CDR3 DNA reads as TGTGCCAGCAGTCCATGGGGTGTTGCCTACGAGCAGTACTTC. Its protein is CASSPWGVAYEQYF.